A single sample gave rise to the 5 T cell receptor beta chains below, sequenced in a study of radiotherapy plus CTLA-4 blockade in lung cancer. Generated by immunoSEQ multiplex PCR, the TCRdb table keeps only in-frame clones and is missing some. The sample consists of 40,000 to 45,000 clones, approximately 68% of them appearing once. The sample consisted of peripheral blood, taken from a patient treated with radiotherapy plus ipilimumab. The receptors were gathered from a human donor with non-small cell lung cancer who had stable disease on radiotherapy plus ipilimumab.

This clone appeared once. The chain is built from TRBV30 and TRBJ1-5; D is perhaps TRBD1 (6 bases). The V end lost 1 base, the J end lost 1 base, and 14 bases lay between the germline ends. The germline V gene has CDR1 GTSNPN and CDR2 SVGIG (reference sequence). CDR3 length: 16 residues. CDR3 amino acids: CAWSASTGLSNQPQHF. The DNA for the CDR3 is TGTGCCTGGAGTGCCAGCACAGGGTTGAGCAATCAGCCCCAGCATTTT.

The chain links TRBV18 to TRBJ1-2, with D maybe TRBD1 (5 bases). This CDR3 has 13 residues. Germline CDR1 is KGHSH and CDR2 is LQKENI. V gave up 2 bases and J gave up 5 bases, with 9 bases separating them. DNA of the CDR3: TGTGCCAGCTCACCAGACAGCCTTTATGGCTACACCTTC. As protein: CASSPDSLYGYTF.

This rearrangement joins TRBV7-9 to TRBJ2-6; D is possibly TRBD1 (5 bases). The CDR3 runs 15 residues. Germline V gene lookup returns CDR1 SEHNR and CDR2 FQNEAQ (reference sequence). With 3 bases removed from V and 2 bases from J, the gap between germline ends came to 8 bases. The CDR3 is CASSFLGAGANVLTF. The CDR3 region has the DNA TGTGCCAGCAGCTTTTTAGGGGCTGGGGCCAACGTCCTGACTTTC.

This clone turned up a few times. Here the CDR3 DNA reads TGTGCCAGTAGCCCTTATTTGCGGGGGACAGGGAACTATGGCTACACCTTC. Translated, it gives CASSPYLRGTGNYGYTF. The J gene is TRBJ1-2, the V gene TRBV19; TRBD1 matches 9 bases. This CDR3 has 17 residues. Germline loops: CDR1 LNHDA, CDR2 SQIVND (reference sequence). Trimming cost V 6 bases and J 2 bases; bases outside gene matches: 13.

This clone was seen a single time. The chain carries TRBV19 and TRBJ2-3, with 7 positions matching TRBD2. This CDR3 is 13 amino acids long. V was clipped by 5 bases and J by 1 base; unmatched bases: 0. The V gene's germline CDR1 is LNHDA and CDR2 SQIVND (reference sequence). The CDR3 coding sequence is TGTGCCAGTAGTGGGGGGGGCACAGATACGCAGTATTTT. As protein: CASSGGGTDTQYF.